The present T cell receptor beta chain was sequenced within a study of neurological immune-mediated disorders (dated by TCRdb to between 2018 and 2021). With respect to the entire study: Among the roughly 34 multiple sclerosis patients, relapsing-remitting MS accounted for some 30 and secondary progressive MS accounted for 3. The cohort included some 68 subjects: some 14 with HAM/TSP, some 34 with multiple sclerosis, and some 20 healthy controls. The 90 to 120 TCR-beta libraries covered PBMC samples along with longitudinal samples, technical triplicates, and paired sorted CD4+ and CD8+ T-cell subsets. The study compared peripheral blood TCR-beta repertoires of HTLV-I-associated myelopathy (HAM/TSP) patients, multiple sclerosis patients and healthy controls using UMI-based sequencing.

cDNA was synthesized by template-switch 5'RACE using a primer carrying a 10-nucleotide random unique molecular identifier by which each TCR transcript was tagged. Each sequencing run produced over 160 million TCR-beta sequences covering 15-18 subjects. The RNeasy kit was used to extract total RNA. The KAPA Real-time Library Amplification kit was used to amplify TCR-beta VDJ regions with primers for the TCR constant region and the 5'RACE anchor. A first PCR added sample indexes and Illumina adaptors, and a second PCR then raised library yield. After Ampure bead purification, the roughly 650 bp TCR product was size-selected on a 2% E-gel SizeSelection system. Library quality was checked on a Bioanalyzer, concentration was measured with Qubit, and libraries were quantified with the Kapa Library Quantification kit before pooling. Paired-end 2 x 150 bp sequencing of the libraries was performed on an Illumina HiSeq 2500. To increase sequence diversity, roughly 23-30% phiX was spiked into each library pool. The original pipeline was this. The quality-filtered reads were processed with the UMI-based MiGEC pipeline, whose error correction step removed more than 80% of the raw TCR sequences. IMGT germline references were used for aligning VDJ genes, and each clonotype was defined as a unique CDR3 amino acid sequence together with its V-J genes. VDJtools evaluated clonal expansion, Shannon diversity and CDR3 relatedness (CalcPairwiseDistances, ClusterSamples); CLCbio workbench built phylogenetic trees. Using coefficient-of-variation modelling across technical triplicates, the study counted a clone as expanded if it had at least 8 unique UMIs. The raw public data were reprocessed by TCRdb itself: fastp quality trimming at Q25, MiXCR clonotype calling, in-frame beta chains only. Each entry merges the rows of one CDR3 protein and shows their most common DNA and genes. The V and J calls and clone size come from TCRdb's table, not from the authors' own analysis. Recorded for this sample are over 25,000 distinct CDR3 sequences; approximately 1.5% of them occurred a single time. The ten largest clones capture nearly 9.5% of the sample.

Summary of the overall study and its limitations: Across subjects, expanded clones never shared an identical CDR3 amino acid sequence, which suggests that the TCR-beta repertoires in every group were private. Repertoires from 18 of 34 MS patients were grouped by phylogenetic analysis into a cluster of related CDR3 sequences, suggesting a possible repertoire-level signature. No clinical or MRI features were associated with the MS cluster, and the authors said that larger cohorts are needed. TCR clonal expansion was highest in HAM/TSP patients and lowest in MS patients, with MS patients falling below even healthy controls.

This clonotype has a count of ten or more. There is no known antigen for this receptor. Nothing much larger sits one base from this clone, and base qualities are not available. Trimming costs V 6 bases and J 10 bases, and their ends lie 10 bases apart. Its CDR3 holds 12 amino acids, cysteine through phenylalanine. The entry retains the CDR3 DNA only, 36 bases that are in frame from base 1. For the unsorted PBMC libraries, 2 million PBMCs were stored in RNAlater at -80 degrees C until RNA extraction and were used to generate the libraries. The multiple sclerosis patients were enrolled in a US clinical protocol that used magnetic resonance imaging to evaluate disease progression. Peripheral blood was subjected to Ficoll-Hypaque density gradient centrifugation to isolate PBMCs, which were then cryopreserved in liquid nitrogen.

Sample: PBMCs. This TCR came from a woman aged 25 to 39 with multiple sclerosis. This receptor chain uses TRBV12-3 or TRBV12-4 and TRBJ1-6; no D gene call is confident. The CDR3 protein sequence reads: CASRRSGSPLHF. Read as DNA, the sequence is TGTGCCAGCAGAAGATCGGGGTCACCCCTCCACTTT.